This TCR beta chain is drawn from a study of brain T cells in children with intractable seizures. Surgery cases with the highest brain T cell transcript signatures were chosen for sequencing. Before surgery, patients took at least one anti-epileptic drug. The assay was immunoSEQ multiplex PCR, and TCRdb's table has in-frame clones only and misses some. The sample consists of 1,500 to 2,500 clones, around 80% of them appearing once. With regard to this clone: Its antigen is unknown.

Whole-study results and caveats: Known viral epitope-specific CDR3s closely matched each case's top public brain CDR3.

The sequencing here drew on resected brain tissue, taken at surgery. The TCR was taken from a girl under 10 years old with tuberous sclerosis and intractable seizures.

The CDR3: CATSVWGDTQYF. The CDR3 region has the DNA TGTGCCACCAGTGTTTGGGGGGATACGCAGTATTTT. The chain employs TRBV24-1 and TRBJ2-3, with D perhaps being TRBD1 or TRBD2 (5 bases each). CDR3 length: 12 amino acids. From germline, CDR1 is KGHDR and CDR2 SFDVKD. The V end was cut by 5 bases, the J end by 6 bases, with 8 bases between.